The 24 T cell receptor beta chains below come from one sample, sequenced in a study of blood T cell repertoires in COVID-19. Clones were read by immunoSEQ multiplex PCR, and TCRdb kept only the in-frame ones, dropping some. The sample consists of 390,000 or so clones, around 87% of them appearing once. Specimen: peripheral blood. The receptors come from a woman aged 30 to 39 with COVID-19, enrolled during active disease.

The chain carries TRBV18 and TRBJ2-7; 9 nucleotides agree with TRBD1. CDR3 length equals 15 residues. CDR1 is KGHSH, CDR2 LQKENI, per germline. Trimming removed 0 bases from V and 4 bases from J; junction bases left unmatched: 4. In DNA, the CDR3 is TGTGCCAGCTCACCACCGGGACAGGGTGGGTACGAGCAGTACTTC. Translation: CASSPPGQGGYEQYF.

CDR3 sequence (DNA): TGTGCCACTCAGGTGCAGCGGAGCACAGATACGCAGTATTTT. As protein: CATQVQRSTDTQYF. The chain is built from TRBV15 and TRBJ2-3, with a tentative D call TRBD2 (5 bases). The CDR3 is 14 amino acids. V shed 9 bases and J shed 0 bases, with 13 bases lying between them. Germline V lookup: CDR1 LNHNV, CDR2 YYDKDF (reference sequence).

The rearrangement uses TRBV6-5 and TRBJ1-3; D not resolved. The germline V gene encodes CDR1 MNHEY and CDR2 SVGAGI. The CDR3 is made up of 12 amino acids. The germline V and J ends were trimmed by 6 bases and 11 bases, with 14 bases remaining between them. CDR3 loop: CASRQSLGAIYF. The CDR3 DNA reads TGTGCCAGCAGACAGAGCCTCGGGGCCATATATTTT.

The chain carries TRBV19 and TRBJ1-5; 7 bases map to TRBD1. The CDR3 runs to 13 residues. From germline, CDR1 is LNHDA and CDR2 SQIVND (reference sequence). The CDR3 nucleotides read TGTGCTAGCGCCGGGACAGCATATCAGCCCCAGCATTTT. Protein: CASAGTAYQPQHF.

V usage is TRBV5-6 and J usage is TRBJ2-1, with D unclear. V lost 0 bases to trimming and J lost 9 bases, with 10 bases between them. Germline V gene data show CDR1 as SGHDT and CDR2 as YYEEEE. The CDR3 sequence is 13 residues long. The CDR3 DNA is TGTGCCAGCAGCTTGGCATCCATCGGTGAGCAGTTCTTC. This codes for CASSLASIGEQFF. The whole variable domain, filled in from reference TRBV5-6 and TRBJ2-1, reads DAGVTQSPTHLIKTRGQQVTLRCSPKSGHDTVSWYQQALGQGPQFIFQYYEEEERQRGNFPDRFSGHQFPNYSSELNVNALLLGDSALYLCASSLASIGEQFFGPGTRLTVL.

This chain joins TRBV28 and TRBJ2-2, with a weak D call TRBD1 (6 bases). The CDR3 is made up of 15 amino acids. CDR1 is MDHEN, CDR2 SYDVKM, per germline. V shed 7 bases and J shed 0 bases, with 12 bases lying between them. This CDR3 reads CASKVQGANTGELFF. In DNA form, the CDR3 reads TGTGCCAGCAAGGTACAGGGTGCGAACACCGGGGAGCTGTTTTTT.

CDR3 nucleotides: TGTGCCAGTAGTATCCCAGGACAGGGGGCTTATGGCTACACCTTC. This translates into CASSIPGQGAYGYTF. The chain links TRBV19 to TRBJ1-2; 11 bases match TRBD1. CDR1 and CDR2 (germline): LNHDA, SQIVND (reference sequence). With V trimmed by 3 bases and J by 5 bases, 5 bases remained unmatched. The CDR3 contains 15 residues.

This chain connects TRBV7-9 to TRBJ1-6, with 9 bases that match TRBD1. This CDR3 contains 15 residues. Germline CDR1 and CDR2: SEHNR and FQNEAQ (reference sequence). The V gene end was trimmed by 2 bases and the J gene end by 7 bases; junction bases not matched to a gene: 3. For the CDR3, the DNA is TGTGCCAGCAGCTTAAGGGGGACAGGGAATTCACCCCTCCACTTT. Translated: CASSLRGTGNSPLHF.

This rearrangement joins TRBV4-2 to TRBJ2-2; D call uncertain. V lost 2 bases and J lost 4, with 8 bases in between. Germline CDR1 is LGHNA and CDR2 is YNFKEQ. The CDR3 runs to 14 residues. DNA for the CDR3: TGTGCCAGCAGCCAACTAGTGGGCACCGGGGAGCTGTTTTTT. This codes for CASSQLVGTGELFF.

The rearrangement joins TRBV4-1 to TRBJ2-7; D possibly corresponds to TRBD2 (6 bases). Trimming took 1 base from V and 7 from J, leaving 17 bases between them. CDR1 is MGHRA, CDR2 YSYEKL, per germline. CDR3 length equals 15 residues. The CDR3 here is CASSQVGSAKGEQYF. The CDR3 nucleotides read TGCGCCAGCAGCCAAGTCGGGAGCGCAAAGGGGGAGCAGTACTTC.

The chain uses TRBV21-1 and TRBJ2-7; the D call in the table, TRBD2, was not verified against the DNA. TRBV21-1 represents a pseudogene. CDR3 size: 16 residues. The CDR3 protein is CASSRLTPGASYEQYF. The CDR3 DNA reads TGTGCCAGCAGCAGACTGACCCCGGGAGCTTCCTACGAGCAGTACTTC.

V is TRBV14 and J is TRBJ2-5, with TRBD2 as a possible D gene (5 bases). This CDR3 is built from 15 residues. Germline V gives CDR1 SGHDN, CDR2 FVKESK. V was shortened by 6 bases and J by 2 bases, with 16 bases between the two germline ends. This CDR3 is CASSPRRQLQETQYF. In nucleotides, the CDR3 is TGTGCCAGCAGTCCCCGGAGGCAGCTACAAGAGACCCAGTACTTC.

The chain uses TRBV11-2 and TRBJ1-2, with D possibly matching TRBD1 (5 bases). CDR1 SGHAT and CDR2 FQNNGV come from the germline V gene. The CDR3 is 11 residues long. With 9 bases removed from V and 2 bases from J, the gap between germline ends came to 7 bases. The CDR3 DNA sequence: TGTGCCAGTGACAGCAACTATGGCTACACCTTC. It specifies CASDSNYGYTF.

The CDR3 here is CASSKGGNEQYF. In DNA, the CDR3 is TGTGCCAGCAGCAAAGGAGGGAACGAGCAGTACTTC. This sequence joins TRBV13 and TRBJ2-7; possible D gene TRBD2, 6 bases. The germline V gene encodes CDR1 PRHDT and CDR2 FYEKMQ (reference sequence). Trimming pared 5 bases from V and 5 bases from J, leaving 10 bases between. CDR3 length: 12 residues.

The CDR3 DNA is TGTGCCAGCAGGCCCGGACAGCGAGCTTGGCATGGCTACACCTTC. Translating it yields CASRPGQRAWHGYTF. This chain uses TRBV21-1 with TRBJ1-2; the D segment call TRBD1 is taken from the table without a DNA check. TRBV21-1 is designated a pseudogene. The CDR3 consists of 15 residues.

This chain joins TRBV10-3 and TRBJ2-1; tentative D call: TRBD1 (5 bases). Trimming removed 7 bases at V and 0 bases at J, with 10 bases between. This CDR3 has 14 residues. The germline CDR1 and CDR2 sequences are ENHRY and SYGVKD. The CDR3 sequence: CAIMGPSSYNEQFF. CDR3 nucleotide sequence: TGTGCCATCATGGGGCCTAGCTCCTACAATGAGCAGTTCTTC.

V gene TRBV7-2 combines with J gene TRBJ2-1; 14 nucleotides line up with TRBD2. CDR1 is SGHTA, CDR2 FQGNSA, per germline. This CDR3 region has 18 residues. V was clipped by 7 bases and J by 0 bases; unmatched bases: 8. The CDR3 sequence: CASTRLAGGPSSYNEQFF. CDR3 coding DNA: TGTGCCAGCACCAGACTAGCGGGAGGGCCGAGCTCCTACAATGAGCAGTTCTTC.

This clone has only a few counts. The CDR3 sequence: CSVAKAGANQPQHF. CDR3 in DNA: TGCAGCGTAGCCAAGGCAGGGGCCAATCAGCCCCAGCATTTT. This rearrangement joins TRBV29-1 to TRBJ1-5; possible D gene TRBD1, 6 bases. The CDR3 is 14 residues long. V was clipped by 6 bases and J by 3 bases, with 15 bases between them. Germline lookup yields CDR1 SQVTM and CDR2 ANQGSEA.

V is TRBV29-1 and J is TRBJ2-7; 14 nucleotides agree with TRBD2. The J segment lost 3 bases and the V segment lost 7 bases, leaving 8 bases of the junction unmatched. The CDR3 length is 15 residues. Germline CDR1 reads SQVTM; CDR2 reads ANQGSEA. The CDR3, as DNA: TGCAGCGGAATCACCGGGACTAGCGGGAGCTACGAGCAGTACTTC. Its protein product is CSGITGTSGSYEQYF.

The chain uses TRBV29-1 and TRBJ2-2, with 7 bases fitting TRBD2. After removal of 4 bases from V and 3 bases from J, the junction contained 2 bases not matched to a gene. Per the germline V gene, CDR1 is SQVTM and CDR2 is ANQGSEA. This CDR3 contains 13 residues. DNA of the CDR3: TGCAGCGTTGTGCTAGCGGACACCGGGGAGCTGTTTTTT. Its protein is CSVVLADTGELFF.

This clone was seen only once. The chain carries TRBV2 and TRBJ2-7, with 7 positions matching TRBD2. This CDR3 is 12 amino acids long. J gave up 4 bases and V 6 bases, and 3 bases lay outside the gene matches. Germline lookup yields CDR1 SNHLY and CDR2 FYNNEI. CDR3 nucleotides: TGTGCCAGCAGACTAGCGCGGTACGAGCAGTACTTC. It specifies CASRLARYEQYF.

The chain joins TRBV19 to TRBJ2-1; D unresolved. CDR1 LNHDA and CDR2 SQIVND come from the germline V gene (reference sequence). The CDR3 contains 14 residues. V lost 7 bases and J lost 4, with 14 bases in between. The CDR3 here is CASTPSVGYNEQFF. CDR3 sequence (DNA): TGTGCCAGTACCCCTAGTGTTGGGTACAATGAGCAGTTCTTC. The complete variable domain, with remaining parts taken from reference TRBV19 and TRBJ2-1, reads DGGITQSPKYLFRKEGQNVTLSCEQNLNHDAMYWYRQDPGQGLRLIYYSQIVNDFQKGDIAEGYSVSREKKESFPLTVTSAQKNPTAFYLCASTPSVGYNEQFFGPGTRLTVL.

J is TRBJ2-1 and V is TRBV20-1; the D gene is possibly TRBD2 (6 bases). V lost 6 bases, J lost 6 bases, and 6 bases lay in between. This CDR3 region has 10 residues. Looked up from germline, CDR1 is DFQATT and CDR2 is SNEGSKA (reference sequence). The CDR3 loop is CSALANEQFF. CDR3 in DNA: TGCAGTGCACTAGCCAATGAGCAGTTCTTC.

The chain links TRBV6-5 to TRBJ2-7; no definite D call. Between the trimmed V and J ends, which lost 2 bases and 0 bases, there was a span of 8 bases. The germline V gene has CDR1 MNHEY and CDR2 SVGAGI. The CDR3 has 14 residues. CDR3 residues: CASSYESSSYEQYF. CDR3 nucleotides: TGTGCCAGCAGTTACGAGTCCTCCTCCTACGAGCAGTACTTC.